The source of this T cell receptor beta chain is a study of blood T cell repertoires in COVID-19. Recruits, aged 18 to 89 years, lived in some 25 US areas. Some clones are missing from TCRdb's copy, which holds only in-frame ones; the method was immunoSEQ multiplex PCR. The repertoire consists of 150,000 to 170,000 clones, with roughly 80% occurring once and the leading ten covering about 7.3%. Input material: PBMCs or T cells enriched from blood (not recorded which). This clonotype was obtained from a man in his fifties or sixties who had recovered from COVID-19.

CDR3 in amino acids: CASGVAGGPRADTQYF. The CDR3 nucleotides are TGCGCCAGCGGGGTAGCGGGGGGGCCGAGGGCAGATACGCAGTATTTT. J is TRBJ2-3 and V is TRBV5-1, with TRBD2 matching 11 bases. The CDR3 has 16 amino acids. The V gene end was trimmed by 7 bases and the J gene end by 4 bases; junction bases not matched to a gene: 11. Germline CDR1 SGHRS, CDR2 YFSETQ.